This TCR beta chain was identified in a study of radiation and T cells in renal cell carcinoma. Whole-study context: Nephrectomy followed 15 Gy stereotactic body radiation by 4 weeks.

The CDR3 spans 16 residues. CDR1 is MDHEN, CDR2 SYDVKM, per germline. Using immunoSEQ multiplex PCR, the repertoire was profiled, and TCRdb retains in-frame clones only, with some absent. The table shows roughly 80,000 clones, with about 86% occurring only once. Study-level findings and limits: In blood, top tumor clones expanded by 2 weeks, shrinking by 4.

Time point indicated: blood 2 weeks post-SBRT. Treatment reported: 15 Gy SBRT to primary tumor, nephrectomy 4 weeks later. Blood was sampled at baseline, 2 weeks and 4 weeks after SBRT. Clear cell pathology was present in this patient's renal cell carcinoma. Details on this clone: Antigen specificity is unknown. The junction and the germline gene differ at one end; a read error may be behind it.

This receptor was taken from a woman between 50 and 59 years old with renal cell carcinoma. Sample: blood, taken from a patient whose treatment included radiotherapy and nephrectomy. The V call is TRBV28, the J call TRBJ2-7, with 11 bases lining up with TRBD2. CDR3 loop: CASSPSSGGPKYGQYF. The CDR3 DNA reads TGTGCCAGCAGTCCCTCTAGCGGGGGGCCGAAATACGGGCAGTACTTC.